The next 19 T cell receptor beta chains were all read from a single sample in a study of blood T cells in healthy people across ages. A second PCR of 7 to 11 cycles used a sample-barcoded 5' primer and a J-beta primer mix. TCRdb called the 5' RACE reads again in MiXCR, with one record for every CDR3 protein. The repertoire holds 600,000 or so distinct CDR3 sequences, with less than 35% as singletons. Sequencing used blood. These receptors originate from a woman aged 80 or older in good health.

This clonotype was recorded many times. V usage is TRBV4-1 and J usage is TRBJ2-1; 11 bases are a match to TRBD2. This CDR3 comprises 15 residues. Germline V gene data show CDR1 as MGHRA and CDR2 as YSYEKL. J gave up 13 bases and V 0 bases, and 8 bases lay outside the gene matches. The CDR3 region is CASSQEPPLAGVQFF. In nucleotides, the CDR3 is TGCGCCAGCAGCCAAGAGCCCCCACTAGCGGGGGTACAGTTCTTC.

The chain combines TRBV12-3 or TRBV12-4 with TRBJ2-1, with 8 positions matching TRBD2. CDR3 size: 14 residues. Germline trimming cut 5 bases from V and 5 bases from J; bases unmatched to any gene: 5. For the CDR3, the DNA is TGTGCCAGCAGTCGGGGGGGCCCTCACAATGAGCAGTTCTTC. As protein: CASSRGGPHNEQFF.

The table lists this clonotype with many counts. CDR3 in DNA: TGTGCCAGCAGTCAAACGAGCGTTCAGCCCCAGCATTTT. Translation: CASSQTSVQPQHF. V is TRBV6-5 and J is TRBJ1-5, with D hard to call. Germline-derived CDR1 and CDR2 are MNHEY and SVGAGI. The V and J ends lost 5 bases and 6 bases respectively, with 11 bases between them. There are 13 residues in the CDR3.

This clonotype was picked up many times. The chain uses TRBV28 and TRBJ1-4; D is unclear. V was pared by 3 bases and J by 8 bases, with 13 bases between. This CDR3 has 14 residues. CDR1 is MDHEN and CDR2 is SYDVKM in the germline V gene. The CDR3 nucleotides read TGTGCCAGCAGTTTGCGGTCCCGCGGGGAAAAACTGTTTTTT. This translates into CASSLRSRGEKLFF.

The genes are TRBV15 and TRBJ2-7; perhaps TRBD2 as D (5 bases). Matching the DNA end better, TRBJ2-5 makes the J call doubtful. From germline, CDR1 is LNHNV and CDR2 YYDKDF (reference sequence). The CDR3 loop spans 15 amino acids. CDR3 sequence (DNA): TGTGCCACCAGCAGAGAACTTTCCCGGAGGGAGACCCAGTACTTC. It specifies CATSRELSRRETQYF.

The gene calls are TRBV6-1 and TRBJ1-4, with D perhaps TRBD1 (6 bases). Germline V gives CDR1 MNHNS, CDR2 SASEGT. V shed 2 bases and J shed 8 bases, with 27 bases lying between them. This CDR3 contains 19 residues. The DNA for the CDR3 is TGTGCCAGCAGTGAACGGGCCAGGGGTATCTCCCCCCGTGGGGAAAAACTGTTTTTT. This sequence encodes CASSERARGISPRGEKLFF.

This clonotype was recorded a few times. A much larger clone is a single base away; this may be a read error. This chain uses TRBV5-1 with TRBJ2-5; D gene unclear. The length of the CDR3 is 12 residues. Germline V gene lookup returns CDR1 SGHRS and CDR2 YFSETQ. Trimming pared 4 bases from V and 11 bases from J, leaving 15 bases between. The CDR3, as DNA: TGCGCCAGCAGCCCCCTTAATAATGAGCAGTACTTC. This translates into CASSPLNNEQYF.

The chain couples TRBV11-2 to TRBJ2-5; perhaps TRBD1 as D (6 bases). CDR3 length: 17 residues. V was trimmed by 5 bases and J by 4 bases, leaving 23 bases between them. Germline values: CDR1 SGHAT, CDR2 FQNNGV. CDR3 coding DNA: TGTGCCAGCAGCCAGTCCCTGGGCAGGGGTCCGGGAGAGACCCAGTACTTC. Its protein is CASSQSLGRGPGETQYF.

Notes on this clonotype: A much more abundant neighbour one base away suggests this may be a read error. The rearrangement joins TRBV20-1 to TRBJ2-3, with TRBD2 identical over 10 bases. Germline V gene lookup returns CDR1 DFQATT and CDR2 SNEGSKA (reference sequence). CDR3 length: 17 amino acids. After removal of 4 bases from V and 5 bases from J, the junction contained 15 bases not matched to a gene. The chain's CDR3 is CSAIPSGGDVLGDTQYF. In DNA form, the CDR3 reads TGCAGTGCTATTCCCAGCGGGGGGGATGTATTAGGAGATACGCAGTATTTT.

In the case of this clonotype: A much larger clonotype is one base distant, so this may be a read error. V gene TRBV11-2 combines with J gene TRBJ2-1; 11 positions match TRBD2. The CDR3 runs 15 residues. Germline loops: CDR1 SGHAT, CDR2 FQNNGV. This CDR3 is CAGSWASGGLNEQFF. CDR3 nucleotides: TGTGCCGGCAGCTGGGCTAGCGGGGGGCTTAATGAGCAGTTCTTC. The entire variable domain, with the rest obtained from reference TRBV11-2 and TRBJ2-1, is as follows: EAGVAQSPRYKIIEKRQSVAFWCNPISGHATLYWYQQILGQGPKLLIQFQNNGVVDDSQLPKDRFSAERLKGVDSTLKIQPAKLEDSAVYLCAGSWASGGLNEQFFGPGTRLTVL.

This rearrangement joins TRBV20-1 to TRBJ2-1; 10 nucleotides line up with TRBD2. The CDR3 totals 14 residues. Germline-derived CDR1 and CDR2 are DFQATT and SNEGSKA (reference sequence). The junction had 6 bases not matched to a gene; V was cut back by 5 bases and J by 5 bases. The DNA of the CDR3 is TGCAGTGCTCCTAGGACTAGCGGCAACAATGAGCAGTTCTTC. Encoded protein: CSAPRTSGNNEQFF.

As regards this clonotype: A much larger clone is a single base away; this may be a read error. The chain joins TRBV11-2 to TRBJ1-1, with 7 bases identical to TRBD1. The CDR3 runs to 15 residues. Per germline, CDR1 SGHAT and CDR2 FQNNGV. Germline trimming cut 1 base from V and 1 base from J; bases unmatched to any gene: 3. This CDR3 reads CASSLADRANTEAFF. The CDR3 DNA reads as TGTGCCAGCAGCTTAGCTGACAGGGCGAACACTGAAGCTTTCTTT.

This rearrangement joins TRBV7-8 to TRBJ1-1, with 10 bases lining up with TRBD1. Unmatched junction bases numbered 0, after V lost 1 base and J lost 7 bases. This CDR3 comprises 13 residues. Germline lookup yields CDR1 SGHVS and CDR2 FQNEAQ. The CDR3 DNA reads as TGTGCCAGCAGCTTAGGGACAGGGGGTGAAGCTTTCTTT. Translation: CASSLGTGGEAFF. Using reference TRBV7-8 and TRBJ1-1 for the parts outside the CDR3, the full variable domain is GAGVSQSPRYKVAKRGQDVALRCDPISGHVSLFWYQQALGQGPEFLTYFQNEAQLDKSGLPSDRFFAERPEGSVSTLKIQRTQQEDSAVYLCASSLGTGGEAFFGQGTRLTVV.

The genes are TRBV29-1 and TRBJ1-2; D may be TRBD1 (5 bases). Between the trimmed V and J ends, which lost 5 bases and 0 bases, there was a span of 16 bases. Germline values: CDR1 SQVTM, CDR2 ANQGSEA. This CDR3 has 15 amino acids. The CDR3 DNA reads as TGCAGCGTTCCCAAGGGGCACATAGCTAACTATGGCTACACCTTC. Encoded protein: CSVPKGHIANYGYTF.

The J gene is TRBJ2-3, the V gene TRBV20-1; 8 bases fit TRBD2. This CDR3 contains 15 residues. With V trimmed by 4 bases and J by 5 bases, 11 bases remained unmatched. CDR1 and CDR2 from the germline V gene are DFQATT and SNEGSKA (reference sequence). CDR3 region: CSATGVAGYGDTQYF. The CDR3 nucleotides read TGCAGTGCTACCGGGGTAGCGGGGTATGGAGATACGCAGTATTTT.

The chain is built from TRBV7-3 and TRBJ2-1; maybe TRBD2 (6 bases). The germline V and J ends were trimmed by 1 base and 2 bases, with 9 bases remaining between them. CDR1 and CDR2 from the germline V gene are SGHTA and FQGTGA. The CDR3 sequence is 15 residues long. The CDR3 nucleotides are TGTGCCAGCAGCTTAATGGGGGGAACCTACAATGAGCAGTTCTTC. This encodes CASSLMGGTYNEQFF. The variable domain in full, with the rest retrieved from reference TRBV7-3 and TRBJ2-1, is GAGVSQTPSNKVTEKGKYVELRCDPISGHTALYWYRQSLGQGPEFLIYFQGTGAADDSGLPNDRFFAVRPEGSVSTLKIQRTERGDSAVYLCASSLMGGTYNEQFFGPGTRLTVL.

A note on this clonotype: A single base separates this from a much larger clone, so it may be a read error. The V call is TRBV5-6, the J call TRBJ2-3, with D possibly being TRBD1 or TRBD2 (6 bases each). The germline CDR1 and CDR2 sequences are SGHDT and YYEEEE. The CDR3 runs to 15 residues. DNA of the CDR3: TGTACCAGCAGCCCTCCGGGGGCGGGGACAGATACGCAGTATTTT. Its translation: CTSSPPGAGTDTQYF.

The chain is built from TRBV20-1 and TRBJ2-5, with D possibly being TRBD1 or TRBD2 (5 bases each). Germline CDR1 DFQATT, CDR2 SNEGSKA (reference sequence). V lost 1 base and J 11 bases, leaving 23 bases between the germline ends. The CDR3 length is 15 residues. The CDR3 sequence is CSARAPGRLGNEQYF. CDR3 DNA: TGCAGTGCTAGAGCACCGGGACGTCTTGGGAATGAGCAGTACTTC.

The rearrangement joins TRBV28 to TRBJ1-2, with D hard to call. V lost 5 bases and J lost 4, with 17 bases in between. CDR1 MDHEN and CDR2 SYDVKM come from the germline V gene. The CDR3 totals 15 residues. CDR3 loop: CASSATREVPYGYTF. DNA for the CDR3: TGTGCCAGCAGTGCAACCCGTGAGGTGCCCTATGGCTACACCTTC.